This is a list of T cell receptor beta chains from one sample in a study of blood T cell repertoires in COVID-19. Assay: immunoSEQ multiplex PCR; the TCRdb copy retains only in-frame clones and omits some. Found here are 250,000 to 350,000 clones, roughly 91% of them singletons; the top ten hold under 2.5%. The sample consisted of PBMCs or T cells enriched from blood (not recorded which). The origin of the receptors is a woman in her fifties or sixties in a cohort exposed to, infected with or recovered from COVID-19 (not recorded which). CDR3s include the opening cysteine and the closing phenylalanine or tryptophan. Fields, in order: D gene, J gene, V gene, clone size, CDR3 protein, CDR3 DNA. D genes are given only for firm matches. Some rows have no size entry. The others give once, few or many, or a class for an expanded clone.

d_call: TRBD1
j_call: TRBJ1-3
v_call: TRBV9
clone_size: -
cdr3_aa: CASSNTGGPGNTIYF
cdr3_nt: TGTGCCAGCAGCAACACAGGGGGGCCTGGAAACACCATATATTTT

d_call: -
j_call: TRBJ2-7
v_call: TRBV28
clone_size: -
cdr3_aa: CASGERVYEQYF
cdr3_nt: TGTGCCAGCGGGGAGAGAGTCTACGAGCAGTACTTC

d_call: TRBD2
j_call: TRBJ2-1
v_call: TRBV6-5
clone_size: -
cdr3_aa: CASRGLAGADNEQFF
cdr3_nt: TGTGCCAGCAGGGGACTAGCGGGGGCCGACAATGAGCAGTTCTTC

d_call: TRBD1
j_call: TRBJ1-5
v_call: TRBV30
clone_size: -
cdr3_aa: CAWSVGTGSSGQPQHF
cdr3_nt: TGTGCCTGGAGTGTGGGGACAGGGAGCTCTGGTCAGCCCCAGCATTTT

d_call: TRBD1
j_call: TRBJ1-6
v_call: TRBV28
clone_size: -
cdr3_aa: CASSQWDRLNSPLHF
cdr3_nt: TGTGCCAGCAGTCAATGGGACAGGTTAAATTCACCCCTCCACTTT

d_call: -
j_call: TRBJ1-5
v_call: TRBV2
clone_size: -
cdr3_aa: CASTLGRMNQPQHF
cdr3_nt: TGTGCCAGCACCCTAGGGAGGATGAATCAGCCCCAGCATTTT

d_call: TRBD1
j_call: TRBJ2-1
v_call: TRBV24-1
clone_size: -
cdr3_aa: CATSESGTGHNEQFF
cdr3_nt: TGTGCCACCAGTGAATCCGGGACAGGACACAATGAGCAGTTCTTC

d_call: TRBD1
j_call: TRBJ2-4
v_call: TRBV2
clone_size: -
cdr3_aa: CASSEIWQGVAKNIQYF
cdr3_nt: TGTGCCAGCAGTGAAATTTGGCAGGGGGTAGCCAAAAACATTCAGTACTTC

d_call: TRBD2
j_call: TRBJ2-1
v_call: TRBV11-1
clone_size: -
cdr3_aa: CASSTGLAGNNEQFF
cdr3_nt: TGTGCCAGCAGCACTGGACTAGCGGGGAACAATGAGCAGTTCTTC

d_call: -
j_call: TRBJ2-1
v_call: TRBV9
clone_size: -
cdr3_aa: CASSVVSGVGEQFF
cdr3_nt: TGTGCCAGCAGCGTAGTTTCAGGGGTGGGTGAGCAGTTCTTC

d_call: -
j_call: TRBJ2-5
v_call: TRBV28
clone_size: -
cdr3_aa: CASSRGKETQYF
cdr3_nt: TGTGCCAGCAGTCGGGGTAAAGAGACCCAGTACTTC

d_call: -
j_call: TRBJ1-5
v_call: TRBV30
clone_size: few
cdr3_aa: CAWSDDGDQPQHF
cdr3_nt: TGTGCCTGGAGTGACGACGGGGATCAGCCCCAGCATTTT

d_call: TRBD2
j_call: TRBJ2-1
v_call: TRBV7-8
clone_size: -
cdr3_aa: CASSLLPSGRDNEQFF
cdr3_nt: TGTGCCAGCAGCTTACTTCCTAGCGGGAGGGACAATGAGCAGTTCTTC

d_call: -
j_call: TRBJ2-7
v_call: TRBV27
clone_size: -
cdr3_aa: CASSLSTGHAYEQYF
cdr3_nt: TGTGCCAGCAGTTTATCGACAGGACATGCCTACGAGCAGTACTTC

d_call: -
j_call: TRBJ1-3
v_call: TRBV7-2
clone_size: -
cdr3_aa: CASSLPINTIYF
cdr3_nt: TGTGCCAGCAGCTTACCCATAAACACCATATATTTT

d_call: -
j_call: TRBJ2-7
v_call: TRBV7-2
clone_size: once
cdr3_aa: CASSTDVAGRYEQYF
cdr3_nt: TGTGCCAGCAGCACAGACGTGGCAGGGAGGTACGAGCAGTACTTC

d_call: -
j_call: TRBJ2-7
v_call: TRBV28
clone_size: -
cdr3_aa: CASSFRGAWEQYF
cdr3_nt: TGTGCCAGCAGTTTCAGGGGAGCGTGGGAGCAGTACTTC

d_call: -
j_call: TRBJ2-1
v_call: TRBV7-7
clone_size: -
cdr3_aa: CASSLDPDRNNEQFF
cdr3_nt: TGTGCTAGCAGCTTAGACCCGGACAGAAACAATGAGCAGTTCTTC

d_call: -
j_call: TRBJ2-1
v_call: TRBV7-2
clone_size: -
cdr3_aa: CASSFDSGNEQFF
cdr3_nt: TGTGCCAGCAGCTTCGACTCGGGCAATGAGCAGTTCTTC